Below are 27 T cell receptor beta chains sequenced from a single sample in a study of response to subunit inactivated influenza vaccine (dated by TCRdb to about 2018). The protocol used for the library was RT-PCR. The sequencer listed for this sample is Illumina HiSeq 2500. The raw public data were reprocessed by TCRdb itself: fastp quality trimming at Q25, MiXCR clonotype calling, in-frame beta chains only. CDR3 protein duplicates are merged, each entry listing the most common genes and DNA. Recorded for this sample are hundreds of thousands of distinct CDR3 sequences; less than 15% of them occurred a single time. Together, the top ten hold 6% to 9.5% of the sample. This sample comprised PBMCs from blood, obtained 14 days before vaccination. The receptors here all came from a man in his forties or fifties who received an inactivated influenza vaccine. Donor details come from another sample of the same person, matched by shared clones.

This clonotype was counted between two and nine times. V is TRBV5-8 and J is TRBJ2-5; 10 bases agree with TRBD1. The CDR3 runs 16 residues. The V segment lost 0 bases and the J segment 5 bases; nucleotides outside the gene matches: 7. Germline CDR1 SGHTS, CDR2 YDEGEE. CDR3 bases: TGTGCCAGCAGCTTGGGTGTGACAGGGGGCTTTGAGACCCAGTACTTC. Protein sequence: CASSLGVTGGFETQYF.

The chain uses TRBV12-3 or TRBV12-4 and TRBJ2-3; TRBD2 aligns across 8 bases. This CDR3 comprises 13 residues. Germline trimming cut 7 bases from V and 4 bases from J; bases unmatched to any gene: 4. The CDR3 nucleotides read TGTGCCAGCAAAGCGGGAGAGGCAGATACGCAGTATTTT. Its translation: CASKAGEADTQYF.

The rearrangement joins TRBV12-3 or TRBV12-4 to TRBJ2-3; possible D gene TRBD1, 6 bases. The CDR3 is 14 amino acids. Trimming removed 3 bases at V and 6 bases at J, with 13 bases between. The CDR3 DNA follows: TGTGCCAGCAGTTTTAGTCAGGGGTTGGATACGCAGTATTTT. This codes for CASSFSQGLDTQYF.

Only a few counts were recorded for this clonotype. The V gene is TRBV11-2, the J gene TRBJ2-2, with unresolved D. CDR3 length equals 12 residues. Germline-derived CDR1 and CDR2 are SGHAT and FQNNGV. V lost 4 bases, J lost 13 bases, and 13 bases lay in between. The chain's CDR3 is CASSSSRSPLFF. CDR3 bases: TGTGCCAGCAGCTCTTCCAGGTCCCCGCTGTTTTTT.

A note on this clonotype: The CDR3 carries no conserved terminal phenylalanine or tryptophan, so it likely arises from a read error. The chain links TRBV20-1 to TRBJ2-7; 7 bases align to TRBD2. V gave up 3 bases and J gave up 0 bases; unmatched junction bases: 5. This CDR3 is 14 amino acids long. Germline V gene sequence: CDR1 DFQATT, CDR2 SNEGSKA (reference sequence). CDR3 in amino acids: CSARSGRSSYEQYY. The CDR3, as DNA: TGCAGTGCTAGGTCCGGGAGGAGCTCCTACGAGCAGTACTAC.

The chain is built from TRBV20-1 and TRBJ2-1; D gene uncertain. Germline CDR1 is DFQATT and CDR2 is SNEGSKA (reference sequence). V shed 4 bases and J shed 1 base, with 11 bases lying between them. The CDR3 has 14 amino acids. The CDR3 coding sequence is TGCAGTGCTAACTCCGAGAGATCCTACAATGAGCAGTTCTTC. It yields the protein CSANSERSYNEQFF.

This clonotype was detected a few times. The rearrangement joins TRBV19 to TRBJ2-5, with 12 bases lining up with TRBD2. Germline trimming cut 5 bases from V and 4 bases from J; bases unmatched to any gene: 5. CDR3 length: 15 amino acids. Germline V gene lookup returns CDR1 LNHDA and CDR2 SQIVND (reference sequence). In DNA, the CDR3 is TGTGCCAGTAGTCCAAGACTAGCGGGAGTAGAGACCCAGTACTTC. Its translation: CASSPRLAGVETQYF.

The rearrangement joins TRBV6-2 or TRBV6-3 to TRBJ1-6, with unresolved D. The CDR3 loop spans 15 amino acids. V shed 2 bases and J shed 4 bases, with 9 bases lying between them. CDR1 is MNHEY, CDR2 SVGEGT, per germline. As DNA, the CDR3 is TGTGCCAGCAGTTACGCGGTGATGTATAATTCACCCCTCCACTTT. Protein: CASSYAVMYNSPLHF.

The J gene is TRBJ2-1, the V gene TRBV11-2, with TRBD2 identical over 10 bases. In germline, CDR1 is SGHAT, CDR2 FQNNGV. V dropped 5 bases and J dropped 16; count of bases not matched to a gene: 11. The CDR3 length is 13 residues. Here the CDR3 reads CASSRGLAEWCFF. The DNA for the CDR3 is TGTGCCAGCAGCCGAGGACTAGCGGAATGGTGCTTCTTC.

The rearrangement uses TRBV2 and TRBJ1-1, with TRBD1 as a possible D gene (6 bases). V lost 4 bases, J lost 5 bases, and 14 bases lay in between. The CDR3 is 14 residues long. Looked up from germline, CDR1 is SNHLY and CDR2 is FYNNEI. CDR3: CASSGGWGQTEAFF. The CDR3 DNA reads as TGTGCCAGCAGTGGGGGCTGGGGGCAGACTGAAGCTTTCTTT.

This clonotype was counted between two and nine times. The chain couples TRBV6-1 to TRBJ2-5; 9 bases line up with TRBD1. CDR3 length: 13 amino acids. Trimming cost V 5 bases and J 7 bases; bases outside gene matches: 5. CDR1 is MNHNS and CDR2 is SASEGT in the germline V gene. This chain's CDR3 is CASSRTGVGTQYF. CDR3 in DNA: TGTGCCAGCAGTAGGACAGGGGTGGGGACCCAGTACTTC.

The CDR3 DNA reads TGTGCCAGCTCACCACGGTCGGCCTCACGGAGCGAGCAGTACTTC. Protein product: CASSPRSASRSEQYF. V and J are TRBV18 and TRBJ2-7; no reliable D call. From germline, CDR1 is KGHSH and CDR2 LQKENI. V dropped 1 base and J dropped 6 bases, with 16 bases sitting between them. This CDR3 comprises 15 residues. The full variable domain, with the rest looked up from reference TRBV18 and TRBJ2-7, is NAGVMQNPRHLVRRRGQEARLRCSPMKGHSHVYWYRQLPEEGLKFMVYLQKENIIDESGMPKERFSAEFPKEGPSILRIQQVVRGDSAAYFCASSPRSASRSEQYFGPGTRLTVT.

This clonotype occurred a few times. This rearrangement joins TRBV4-2 to TRBJ1-2, with D unresolved. The CDR3 extends over 12 amino acids. Between the trimmed V and J ends, which lost 0 bases and 7 bases, there was a span of 6 bases. CDR1 is LGHNA and CDR2 is YNFKEQ in the germline V gene. The CDR3 DNA follows: TGTGCCAGCAGCCAAGATAGGCTTGGCTACACCTTC. This encodes CASSQDRLGYTF.

This clonotype was observed a few times. V gene TRBV12-3 or TRBV12-4 combines with J gene TRBJ1-5, with a tentative D call TRBD1 (6 bases). This CDR3 is 17 amino acids long. Trimming cost V 5 bases and J 1 base, with 18 bases left between them. The CDR3 spells CASSPFFGTLSNQPQHF. CDR3 nucleotides: TGTGCCAGCAGTCCCTTCTTTGGGACACTAAGCAATCAGCCCCAGCATTTT.

This rearrangement joins TRBV7-2 to TRBJ1-1; 11 nucleotides align to TRBD1. Germline V lookup: CDR1 SGHTA, CDR2 FQGNSA. There are 16 residues in the CDR3. V shed 1 base and J 0 bases; nucleotides not matched to a gene: 1. In nucleotides, the CDR3 is TGTGCCAGCAGCTTAGGGGGACAGGGGGTGAACACTGAAGCTTTCTTT. Protein product: CASSLGGQGVNTEAFF. Supplemented by reference TRBV7-2 and TRBJ1-1, the full variable domain reads GAGVSQSPSNKVTEKGKDVELRCDPISGHTALYWYRQSLGQGLEFLIYFQGNSAPDKSGLPSDRFSAERTGGSVSTLTIQRTQQEDSAVYLCASSLGGQGVNTEAFFGQGTRLTVV.

This chain joins TRBV20-1 and TRBJ1-1, with D possibly being TRBD1 (6 bases). With 7 bases removed from V and 1 base from J, the gap between germline ends came to 16 bases. The CDR3 totals 14 residues. From germline, CDR1 is DFQATT and CDR2 SNEGSKA (reference sequence). The CDR3 region is CSGVWGAGNTEAFF. The CDR3 DNA reads TGCAGTGGGGTCTGGGGGGCCGGGAACACTGAAGCTTTCTTT.

The chain recombines TRBV7-2 with TRBJ1-2; D may be TRBD1 (6 bases). Trimming stripped 5 bases from V and 7 bases from J, with 17 bases between. Germline CDR1 reads SGHTA; CDR2 reads FQGNSA. This CDR3 contains 14 residues. CDR3 in DNA: TGTGCCAGCAGCCGAGGGACATGGGAAAGTGGCTACACCTTC. Residues: CASSRGTWESGYTF.

This clonotype has a handful of counts. The rearrangement uses TRBV5-1 and TRBJ2-3; TRBD2 agrees at 9 bases. The CDR3 is 17 residues long. The trim removed 1 base at V and 2 bases at J, leaving 8 bases unmatched. Germline V gene lookup returns CDR1 SGHRS and CDR2 YFSETQ. The DNA of the CDR3 is TGCGCCAGCAGCTTGTACGGCCTAGCGGGATCCACAGATACGCAGTATTTT. This translates into CASSLYGLAGSTDTQYF.

This clonotype has just a few counts. This chain links TRBV4-2 with TRBJ1-1, with TRBD1 matching over 8 bases. V was pared by 5 bases and J by 5 bases, with 10 bases of the junction left unmatched. This CDR3 has 15 residues. Per germline, CDR1 LGHNA and CDR2 YNFKEQ. Here the CDR3 reads CASSYEPGGQTEAFF. For the CDR3, the DNA is TGTGCCAGCAGCTACGAGCCAGGGGGCCAGACTGAAGCTTTCTTT.

This clonotype has only a few counts. For the CDR3, the DNA is TGCAGTGCTTATGCTAGCGGGAGCGGAGATACGCAGTATTTT. It is translated as CSAYASGSGDTQYF. The J gene is TRBJ2-3, the V gene TRBV20-1, with TRBD2 identical over 10 bases. V shed 5 bases and J 5 bases; nucleotides not matched to a gene: 7. Per germline, CDR1 DFQATT and CDR2 SNEGSKA (reference sequence). The CDR3 loop spans 14 amino acids.

The table lists this clonotype with a few counts. V usage is TRBV2 and J usage is TRBJ1-2; no clear D gene. Germline CDR1 and CDR2: SNHLY and FYNNEI. The V gene lost 4 bases and the J gene lost 4 bases, with 13 bases spanning the gap. The CDR3 spans 14 residues. The CDR3 DNA sequence: TGTGCCAGCAGTGCGGGGAGTCTTGGCTATGGCTACACCTTC. Its protein is CASSAGSLGYGYTF.

This clonotype showed up just a few times. This sequence joins TRBV20-1 and TRBJ1-6, with 8 positions matching TRBD1. The CDR3 runs 14 residues. V was pared by 5 bases and J by 7 bases, with 7 bases of the junction left unmatched. Germline CDR1 reads DFQATT; CDR2 reads SNEGSKA (reference sequence). The chain's CDR3 is CSAPPGQENSPLHF. The DNA for the CDR3 is TGCAGTGCTCCGCCGGGACAGGAAAATTCACCCCTCCACTTT.

The chain uses TRBV27 and TRBJ2-7; D remains unclear. V shed 5 bases and J shed 3 bases, with 14 bases lying between them. From germline, CDR1 is MNHEY and CDR2 SMNVEV (reference sequence). The CDR3 is 14 residues long. CDR3 DNA: TGTGCCAGCAGTCAGTCCACGGGTCACTACGAGCAGTACTTC. Its protein is CASSQSTGHYEQYF.

This clonotype was seen a handful of times. The genes are TRBV2 and TRBJ2-3; 12 nucleotides agree with TRBD1. From germline, CDR1 is SNHLY and CDR2 FYNNEI. The V and J ends lost 4 bases and 4 bases, in that order; junction bases with no gene match: 9. The CDR3 spans 17 residues. CDR3 nucleotides: TGTGCCAGCAGTGGTGGAGGGGACAGGGGGCTCGCAGATACGCAGTATTTT. This encodes CASSGGGDRGLADTQYF. The full variable domain, completed using reference TRBV2 and TRBJ2-3, is EPEVTQTPSHQVTQMGQEVILRCVPISNHLYFYWYRQILGQKVEFLVSFYNNEISEKSEIFDDQFSVERPDGSNFTLKIRSTKLEDSAMYFCASSGGGDRGLADTQYFGPGTRLTVL.

V and J are TRBV4-3 and TRBJ2-2; D perhaps matches TRBD1 (5 bases). Trimming shortened V by 4 bases and J by 0 bases, and 9 bases separated the two germline ends. The CDR3 is 15 residues long. Germline CDR1 reads LGHNA; CDR2 reads YSLEER. In DNA form, the CDR3 reads TGCGCCAGCAGCCGATACAGGACGAACACCGGGGAGCTGTTTTTT. This sequence encodes CASSRYRTNTGELFF.

This clonotype was seen a handful of times. The rearrangement joins TRBV4-1 to TRBJ1-4; D unresolved. Trimming shortened V by 2 bases and J by 6 bases, and 13 bases separated the two germline ends. The CDR3 totals 15 residues. Germline CDR1 reads MGHRA; CDR2 reads YSYEKL. CDR3: CASSQTQVRDEKLFF. Here the CDR3 DNA reads TGCGCCAGCAGCCAAACCCAGGTTCGGGATGAAAAACTGTTTTTT.

This clonotype was observed at least ten times. This chain uses TRBV4-1 with TRBJ2-1, with 13 positions matching TRBD2. After removal of 2 bases from V and 7 bases from J, the junction contained 5 bases not matched to a gene. The CDR3 extends over 16 amino acids. Germline CDR1 and CDR2: MGHRA and YSYEKL. CDR3 nucleotide sequence: TGCGCCAGCAGCCAAATTACTAGCGGGAGGGGGAATGAGCAGTTCTTC. It encodes CASSQITSGRGNEQFF.